A single sample is the source of the 21 T cell receptor beta chains below, sequenced in a study of identical twins. TCRdb independently ran MiXCR on the 5' RACE reads; one entry per CDR3 protein. This sample carries 400,000 to 550,000 distinct CDR3 sequences, roughly an eighth of them seen once, and the ten largest clones take approximately 0.98%. The same specimen was also included in a second study, on yellow fever vaccine responses in identical twins.

Sequenced input: CD4+ T cells sorted from blood. The receptors were sampled from a woman younger than 35 in good health.

The sample holds a few counts of this clonotype. V usage is TRBV29-1 and J usage is TRBJ2-1, with D possibly being TRBD2 (6 bases). Trimming removed 8 bases at V and 5 bases at J, with 16 bases between. CDR1 is SQVTM, CDR2 ANQGSEA, per germline. CDR3 length: 13 residues. The CDR3: CSTGTRTDNEQFF. CDR3 DNA: TGCAGCACCGGGACTCGAACAGACAATGAGCAGTTCTTC.

This sequence joins TRBV3-1 and TRBJ2-3; D gene ambiguous. CDR3 size: 11 residues. V was clipped by 11 bases and J by 5 bases, with 11 bases between them. Per germline, CDR1 LGHDT and CDR2 YNNKEL (reference sequence). The CDR3: CAAAAGDTQYF. For the CDR3, the DNA is TGTGCCGCAGCAGCTGGAGATACGCAGTATTTT.

The V call is TRBV24-1, the J call TRBJ2-5; the match to TRBD2 covers 10 bases. Germline CDR1 reads KGHDR; CDR2 reads SFDVKD. The V gene end was trimmed by 3 bases and the J gene end by 4 bases; junction bases not matched to a gene: 4. This CDR3 comprises 15 residues. Written as DNA, the CDR3 is TGTGCCACCAGTGATCCTAGCGGGAGTGGAGAGACCCAGTACTTC. This sequence encodes CATSDPSGSGETQYF.

A note on this clonotype: At one of its ends the junction is not consistent with the germline gene, which may arise from a read error. This chain connects TRBV20-1 to TRBJ2-4; TRBD1 matches at 7 bases. The CDR3 extends over 16 amino acids. Germline V gives CDR1 DFQATT, CDR2 SNEGSKA (reference sequence). CDR3 nucleotide sequence: TGCTGTGCTATCCACGCGAACAGGGGTGGCAAAAACATTCAGTACTTC. Translation gives CCAIHANRGGKNIQYF.

The rearrangement joins TRBV10-3 to TRBJ2-1; possible D gene TRBD2, 5 bases. Trimming took off 10 bases at V and 8 bases at J, with 18 bases between the two ends. The CDR3 consists of 13 residues. Germline values: CDR1 ENHRY, CDR2 SYGVKD. The CDR3 DNA sequence: TGTGCCACAAGGTCAGCGGACGTGGATGAGCAGTTCTTC. Residues: CATRSADVDEQFF.

This chain connects TRBV20-1 to TRBJ2-7; TRBD2 agrees at 7 bases. The CDR3 runs 16 residues. Germline-derived CDR1 and CDR2 are DFQATT and SNEGSKA (reference sequence). Trimming took 6 bases from V and 3 from J; bases not matched to a gene: 17. The CDR3 DNA follows: TGCAGTGCCAAATGGGCGGGGGAGGGGCCGCTCTACGAGCAGTACTTC. Protein sequence: CSAKWAGEGPLYEQYF.

This clonotype was detected ten times or more. The chain has TRBV4-2 and TRBJ2-1; TRBD2 is a possible D gene (5 bases). Trimming took off 0 bases at V and 1 base at J, with 16 bases between the two ends. This CDR3 comprises 18 residues. In germline, CDR1 is LGHNA, CDR2 YNFKEQ. The CDR3 protein is CASSQEGPLADSYNEQFF. CDR3 sequence (DNA): TGTGCCAGCAGCCAAGAAGGCCCTCTAGCCGATTCCTACAATGAGCAGTTCTTC.

V is TRBV5-1 and J is TRBJ2-7; 8 nucleotides match TRBD1. The CDR3 is made up of 16 amino acids. Germline CDR1 reads SGHRS; CDR2 reads YFSETQ. The ends lost 4 bases at V and 1 base at J; junction bases unmatched: 10. The CDR3 reads CASSLEGRTGSYEQYF. CDR3 DNA sequence: TGCGCCAGCAGCCTCGAGGGTCGGACAGGGTCCTACGAGCAGTACTTC. The full variable domain, its missing parts supplied by reference TRBV5-1 and TRBJ2-7, is KAGVTQTPRYLIKTRGQQVTLSCSPISGHRSVSWYQQTPGQGLQFLFEYFSETQRNKGNFPGRFSGRQFSNSRSEMNVSTLELGDSALYLCASSLEGRTGSYEQYFGPGTRLTVT.

In its sample, this clonotype was seen many times. The V gene is TRBV10-3, the J gene TRBJ2-5, with TRBD1 identical over 7 bases. CDR1 is ENHRY and CDR2 is SYGVKD in the germline V gene. Trimming at V came to 0 bases and at J to 4 bases, leaving 8 bases not matched to a gene. This CDR3 has 16 amino acids. Here the CDR3 reads CAISESATGISETQYF. The CDR3 DNA follows: TGTGCCATCAGTGAGTCGGCGACAGGGATCTCAGAGACCCAGTACTTC.

This clonotype was counted only a few times. CDR3 DNA: TGTGCCAGCAGCGTAGCTACGGCGGAATACACCGGGGAGCTGTTTTTT. This sequence encodes CASSVATAEYTGELFF. This rearrangement joins TRBV9 to TRBJ2-2; D is undetermined. V lost 0 bases, J lost 3 bases, and 12 bases lay in between. CDR3 length: 16 amino acids. Per germline, CDR1 SGDLS and CDR2 YYNGEE.

The chain recombines TRBV7-3 with TRBJ2-2; D is unresolved. Germline CDR1 SGHTA, CDR2 FQGTGA. The CDR3 spans 12 residues. Trimming pared 1 base from V and 7 bases from J, leaving 4 bases between. CDR3 nucleotide sequence: TGTGCCAGCAGCTTAATAAGCGGGGAGCTGTTTTTT. Its translation: CASSLISGELFF.

This rearrangement joins TRBV7-2 to TRBJ2-7, with TRBD2 matching 7 bases. This CDR3 has 14 residues. After removal of 5 bases from V and 5 bases from J, the junction contained 9 bases not matched to a gene. Germline V gene data show CDR1 as SGHTA and CDR2 as FQGNSA. The CDR3 sequence is CASSPWGRANEQYF. DNA for the CDR3: TGTGCCAGCAGCCCATGGGGGAGGGCCAACGAGCAGTACTTC.

The table lists this clonotype with a few counts. The chain employs TRBV4-2 and TRBJ2-3, with D perhaps matching TRBD1 (6 bases). Trimming removed 0 bases from V and 1 base from J, with 14 bases in between. There are 17 residues in the CDR3. Germline V CDR1 and CDR2: LGHNA, YNFKEQ. This chain's CDR3 is CASSQDLPTGRTDTQYF. In nucleotides, the CDR3 is TGTGCCAGCAGCCAAGATTTACCAACAGGGCGCACAGATACGCAGTATTTT.

This clonotype was detected a few times. The chain carries TRBV15 and TRBJ2-7; D call uncertain. Trimming cost V 0 bases and J 4 bases, with 7 bases left between them. This CDR3 has 13 residues. CDR1 and CDR2 (germline): LNHNV, YYDKDF (reference sequence). The CDR3 loop is CATSREGPYEQYF. The CDR3 DNA sequence: TGTGCCACCAGCAGAGAGGGCCCGTACGAGCAGTACTTC.

This clonotype turned up a few times. This CDR3 reads CASSYFGANTGELFF. CDR3 bases: TGTGCCAGCAGTTACTTCGGGGCGAACACCGGGGAGCTGTTTTTT. The chain has TRBV6-5 and TRBJ2-2; a possible D gene is TRBD2 (5 bases). Trimming removed 1 base from V and 0 bases from J, with 6 bases in between. Per germline, CDR1 MNHEY and CDR2 SVGAGI. The CDR3 totals 15 residues.

This clonotype was picked up a small number of times. The V gene is TRBV5-1, the J gene TRBJ2-7; D unclear. In germline, CDR1 is SGHRS, CDR2 YFSETQ. V was shortened by 4 bases and J by 6 bases, with 11 bases between the two germline ends. The CDR3 has 12 amino acids. The CDR3: CASSIPGSEQYF. The CDR3 DNA reads TGCGCCAGCAGCATCCCGGGTTCCGAGCAGTACTTC.

This chain uses TRBV6-1 with TRBJ1-1; 7 bases are shared with TRBD1. Germline CDR1 reads MNHNS; CDR2 reads SASEGT. V shed 6 bases and J 5 bases; nucleotides not matched to a gene: 9. The CDR3 covers 14 residues. The DNA for the CDR3 is TGTGCCAGCAGGGACCAGGGGGGTATGACTGAAGCTTTCTTT. Protein sequence: CASRDQGGMTEAFF.

The DNA for the CDR3 is TGCGCCAGCAGCCAAGTAGCGGGGGTGGGTTCGGAGCAGTTCTTC. Amino acids: CASSQVAGVGSEQFF. This chain links TRBV4-1 with TRBJ2-1; the match to TRBD2 covers 9 bases. This CDR3 region has 15 residues. V shed 1 base and J 10 bases; nucleotides not matched to a gene: 8. The V gene's germline CDR1 is MGHRA and CDR2 YSYEKL.

This clonotype was recorded a few times. The chain has TRBV6-2 or TRBV6-3 and TRBJ1-5, with 9 nucleotides matching TRBD1. Per the germline V gene, CDR1 is MNHEY and CDR2 is SVGEGT. The CDR3 sequence is 14 residues long. Unmatched junction bases numbered 6, after V lost 6 bases and J lost 6 bases. The CDR3 protein is CASRGTGGGQPQHF. The CDR3 DNA follows: TGTGCCAGCAGGGGAACAGGGGGCGGTCAGCCCCAGCATTTT.

This chain uses TRBV7-8 with TRBJ2-1, with 9 positions matching TRBD1. The trim removed 4 bases at V and 6 bases at J, leaving 10 bases unmatched. Germline V gives CDR1 SGHVS, CDR2 FQNEAQ. The length of the CDR3 is 16 residues. The CDR3 here is CASSSTGTGLRNEQFF. CDR3 DNA: TGTGCCAGCAGCTCAACCGGGACAGGGTTGCGCAATGAGCAGTTCTTC.

This chain links TRBV7-2 with TRBJ1-1; D might be TRBD1 (5 bases). Germline V CDR1 and CDR2: SGHTA, FQGNSA. Trimming stripped 0 bases from V and 6 bases from J, with 14 bases between. The CDR3 length is 15 residues. The CDR3 region is CASSLAPLSGPEAFF. The CDR3 DNA sequence: TGTGCCAGCAGCTTAGCGCCGTTATCGGGGCCTGAAGCTTTCTTT.